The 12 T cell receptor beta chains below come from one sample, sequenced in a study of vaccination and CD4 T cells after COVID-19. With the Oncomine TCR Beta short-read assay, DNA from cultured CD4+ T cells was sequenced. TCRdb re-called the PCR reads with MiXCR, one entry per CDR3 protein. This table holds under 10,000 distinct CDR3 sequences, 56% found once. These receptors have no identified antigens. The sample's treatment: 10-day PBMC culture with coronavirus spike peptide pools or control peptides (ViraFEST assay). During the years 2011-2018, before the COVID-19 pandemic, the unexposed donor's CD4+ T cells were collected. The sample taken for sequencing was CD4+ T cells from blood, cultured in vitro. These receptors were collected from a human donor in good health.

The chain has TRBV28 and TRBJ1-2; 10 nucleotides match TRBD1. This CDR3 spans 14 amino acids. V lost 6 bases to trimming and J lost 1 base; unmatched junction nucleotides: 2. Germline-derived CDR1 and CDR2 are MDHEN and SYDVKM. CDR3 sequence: CASRTGGSNYGYTF. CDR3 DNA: TGTGCCAGCAGGACAGGGGGCAGTAACTATGGCTACACCTTC.

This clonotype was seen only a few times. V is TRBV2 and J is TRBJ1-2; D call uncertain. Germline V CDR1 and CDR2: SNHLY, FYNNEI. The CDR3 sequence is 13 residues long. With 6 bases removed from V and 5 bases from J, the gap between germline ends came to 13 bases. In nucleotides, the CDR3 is TGTGCCAGCAGGTTGGACCTACTATATGGCTACACCTTC. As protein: CASRLDLLYGYTF.

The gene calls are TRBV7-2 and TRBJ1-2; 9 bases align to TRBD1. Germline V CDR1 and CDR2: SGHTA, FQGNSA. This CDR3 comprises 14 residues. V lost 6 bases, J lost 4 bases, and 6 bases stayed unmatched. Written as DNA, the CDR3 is TGTGCCAGCAGTCGGGACAGGGTGGGCTATGGCTACACCTTC. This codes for CASSRDRVGYGYTF.

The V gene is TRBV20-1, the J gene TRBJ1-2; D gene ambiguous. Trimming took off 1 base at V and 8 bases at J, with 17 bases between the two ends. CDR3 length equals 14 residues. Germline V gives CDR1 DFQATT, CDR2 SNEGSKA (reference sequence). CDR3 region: CSARVAQTPQGYTF. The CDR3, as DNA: TGCAGTGCTAGAGTTGCACAAACCCCTCAGGGCTACACCTTC.

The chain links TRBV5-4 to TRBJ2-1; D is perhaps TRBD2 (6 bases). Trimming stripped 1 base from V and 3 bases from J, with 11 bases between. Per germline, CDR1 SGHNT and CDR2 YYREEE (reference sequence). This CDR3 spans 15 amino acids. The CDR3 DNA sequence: TGTGCCAGCAGCTTGACGGGGGATAGCTACAATGAGCAGTTCTTC. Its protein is CASSLTGDSYNEQFF.

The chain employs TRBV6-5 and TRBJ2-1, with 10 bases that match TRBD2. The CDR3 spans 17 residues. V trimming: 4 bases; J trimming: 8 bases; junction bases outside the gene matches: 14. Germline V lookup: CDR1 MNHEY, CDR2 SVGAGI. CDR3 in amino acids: CASSSLAGAIGTDEQFF. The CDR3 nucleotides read TGTGCCAGCAGTTCCCTAGCGGGGGCTATCGGTACCGATGAGCAGTTCTTC.

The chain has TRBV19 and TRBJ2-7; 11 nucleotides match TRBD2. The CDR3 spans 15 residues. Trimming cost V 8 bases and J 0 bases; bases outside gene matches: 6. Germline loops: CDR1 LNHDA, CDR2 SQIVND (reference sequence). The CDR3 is CASLSSGRSSYEQYF. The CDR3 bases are TGTGCCAGTCTCTCTAGCGGGAGGAGCTCCTACGAGCAGTACTTC.

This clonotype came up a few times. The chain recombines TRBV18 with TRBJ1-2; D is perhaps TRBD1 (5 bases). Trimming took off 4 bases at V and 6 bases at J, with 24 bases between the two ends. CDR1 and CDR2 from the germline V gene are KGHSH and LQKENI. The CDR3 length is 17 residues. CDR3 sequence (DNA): TGTGCCAGCTCACTATTTCCTGGGGGGACGGACCCAAATGGCTACACCTTC. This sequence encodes CASSLFPGGTDPNGYTF. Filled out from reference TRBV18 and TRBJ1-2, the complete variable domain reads NAGVMQNPRHLVRRRGQEARLRCSPMKGHSHVYWYRQLPEEGLKFMVYLQKENIIDESGMPKERFSAEFPKEGPSILRIQQVVRGDSAAYFCASSLFPGGTDPNGYTFGSGTRLTVV.

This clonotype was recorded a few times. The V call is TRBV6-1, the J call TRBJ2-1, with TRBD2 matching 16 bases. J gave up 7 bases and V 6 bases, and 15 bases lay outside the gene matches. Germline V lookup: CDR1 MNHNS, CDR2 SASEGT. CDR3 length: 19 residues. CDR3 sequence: CASSRIPGLAGGPRNEQFF. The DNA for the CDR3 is TGTGCCAGCAGCAGAATACCGGGACTAGCGGGAGGGCCGAGGAATGAGCAGTTCTTC.

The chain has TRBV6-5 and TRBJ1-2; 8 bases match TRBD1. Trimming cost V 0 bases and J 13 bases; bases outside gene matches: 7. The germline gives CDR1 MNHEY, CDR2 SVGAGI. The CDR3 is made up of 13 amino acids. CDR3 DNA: TGTGCCAGCAGTTACTCCGGGGACAGGAGATTCACCTTC. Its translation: CASSYSGDRRFTF.

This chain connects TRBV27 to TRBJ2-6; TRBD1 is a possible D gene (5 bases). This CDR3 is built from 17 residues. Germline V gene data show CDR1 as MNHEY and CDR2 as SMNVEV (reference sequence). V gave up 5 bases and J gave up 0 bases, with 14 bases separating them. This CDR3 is CASSRGHESSGANVLTF. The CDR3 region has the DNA TGTGCCAGCAGTCGCGGACATGAGAGCTCTGGGGCCAACGTCCTGACTTTC.

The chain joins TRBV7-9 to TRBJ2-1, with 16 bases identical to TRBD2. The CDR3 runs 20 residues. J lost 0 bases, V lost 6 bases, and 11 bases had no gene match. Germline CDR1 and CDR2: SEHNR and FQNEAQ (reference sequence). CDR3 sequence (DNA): TGTGCCAGCAGGCACCAGGGGACTAGCGGGGGGGAAAGCTCCTACAATGAGCAGTTCTTC. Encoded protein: CASRHQGTSGGESSYNEQFF. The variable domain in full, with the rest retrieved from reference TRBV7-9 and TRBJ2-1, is DTGVSQNPRHKITKRGQNVTFRCDPISEHNRLYWYRQTLGQGPEFLTYFQNEAQLEKSRLLSDRFSAERPKGSFSTLEIQRTEQGDSAMYLCASRHQGTSGGESSYNEQFFGPGTRLTVL.